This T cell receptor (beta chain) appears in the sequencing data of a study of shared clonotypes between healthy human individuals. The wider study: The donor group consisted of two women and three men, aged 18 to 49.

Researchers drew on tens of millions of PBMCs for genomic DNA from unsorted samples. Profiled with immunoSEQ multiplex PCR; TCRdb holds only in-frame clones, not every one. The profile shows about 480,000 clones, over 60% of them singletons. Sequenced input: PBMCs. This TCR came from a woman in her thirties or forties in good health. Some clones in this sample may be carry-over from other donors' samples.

The CDR3 sequence: CAGGQISNQPQHF. Written as DNA, the CDR3 is TGTGCCGGGGGACAGATTAGCAATCAGCCCCAGCATTTT. The chain joins TRBV6-1 to TRBJ1-5; the match to TRBD1 covers 7 bases. Per germline, CDR1 MNHNS and CDR2 SASEGT. CDR3 length: 13 amino acids. V lost 11 bases and J lost 0; bases outside the gene matches: 4.